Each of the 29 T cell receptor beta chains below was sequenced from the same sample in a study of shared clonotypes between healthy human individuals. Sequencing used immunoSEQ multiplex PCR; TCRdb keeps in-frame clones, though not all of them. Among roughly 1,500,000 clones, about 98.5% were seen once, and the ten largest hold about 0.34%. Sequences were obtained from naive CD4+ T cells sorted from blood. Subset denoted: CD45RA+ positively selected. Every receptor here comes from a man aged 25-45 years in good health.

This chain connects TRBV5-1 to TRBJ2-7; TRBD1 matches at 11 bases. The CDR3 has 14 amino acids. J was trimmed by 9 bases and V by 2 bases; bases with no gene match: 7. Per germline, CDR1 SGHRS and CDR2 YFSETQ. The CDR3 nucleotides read TGCGCCAGCAGCTTAGGGACAGGGGGAGGTAGGCAGTACTTC. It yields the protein CASSLGTGGGRQYF. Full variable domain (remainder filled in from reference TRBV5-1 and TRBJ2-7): KAGVTQTPRYLIKTRGQQVTLSCSPISGHRSVSWYQQTPGQGLQFLFEYFSETQRNKGNFPGRFSGRQFSNSRSEMNVSTLELGDSALYLCASSLGTGGGRQYFGPGTRLTVT.

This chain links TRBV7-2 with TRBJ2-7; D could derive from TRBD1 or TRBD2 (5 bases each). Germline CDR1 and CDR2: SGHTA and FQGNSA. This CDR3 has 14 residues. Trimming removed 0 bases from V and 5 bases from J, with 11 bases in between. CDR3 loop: CASSLAGVGDEQYF. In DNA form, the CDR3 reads TGTGCCAGCAGCTTAGCGGGGGTAGGGGACGAGCAGTACTTC.

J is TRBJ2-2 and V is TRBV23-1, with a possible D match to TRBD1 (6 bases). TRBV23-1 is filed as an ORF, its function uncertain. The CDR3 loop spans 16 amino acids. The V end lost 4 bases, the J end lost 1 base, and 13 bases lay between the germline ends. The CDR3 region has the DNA TGCGCCAGCAGTCTTAACAGGGTTGAGAACACCGGGGAGCTGTTTTTT. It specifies CASSLNRVENTGELFF.

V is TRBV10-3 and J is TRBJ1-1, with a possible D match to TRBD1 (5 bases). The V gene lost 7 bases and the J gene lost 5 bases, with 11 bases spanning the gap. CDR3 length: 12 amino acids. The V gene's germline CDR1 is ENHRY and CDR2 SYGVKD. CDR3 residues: CAIKGVGTEAFF. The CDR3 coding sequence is TGTGCCATCAAAGGGGTAGGTACTGAAGCTTTCTTT.

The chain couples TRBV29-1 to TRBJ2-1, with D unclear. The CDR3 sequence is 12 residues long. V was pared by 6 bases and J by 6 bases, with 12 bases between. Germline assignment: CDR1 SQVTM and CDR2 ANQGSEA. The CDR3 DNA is TGCAGCGTCCGTCCCCTCCCCAATGAGCAGTTCTTC. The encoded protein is CSVRPLPNEQFF.

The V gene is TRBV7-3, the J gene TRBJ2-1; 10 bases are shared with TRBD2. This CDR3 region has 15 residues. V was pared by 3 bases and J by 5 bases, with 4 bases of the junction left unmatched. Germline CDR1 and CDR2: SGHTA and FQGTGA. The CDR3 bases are TGTGCCAGCAGCTTTAGGACTAGCGGTCACAATGAGCAGTTCTTC. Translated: CASSFRTSGHNEQFF.

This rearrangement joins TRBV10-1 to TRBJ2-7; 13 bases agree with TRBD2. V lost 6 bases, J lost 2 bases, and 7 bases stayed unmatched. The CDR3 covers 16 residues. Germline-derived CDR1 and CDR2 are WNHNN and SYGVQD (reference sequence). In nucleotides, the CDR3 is TGCGCCAGCAGCAATTTGACTAGCGGGAGGACCTACGAGCAGTACTTC. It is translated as CASSNLTSGRTYEQYF.

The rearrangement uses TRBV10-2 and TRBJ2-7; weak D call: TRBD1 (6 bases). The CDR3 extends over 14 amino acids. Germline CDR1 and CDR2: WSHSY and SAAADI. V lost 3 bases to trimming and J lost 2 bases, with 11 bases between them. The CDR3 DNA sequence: TGCGCCAGCAGTGATTGGACAGAAACCTACGAGCAGTACTTC. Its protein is CASSDWTETYEQYF.

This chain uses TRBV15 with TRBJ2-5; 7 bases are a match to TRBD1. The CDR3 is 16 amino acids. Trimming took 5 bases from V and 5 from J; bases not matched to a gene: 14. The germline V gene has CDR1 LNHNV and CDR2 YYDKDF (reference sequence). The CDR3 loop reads CATSLGGKDRSETQYF. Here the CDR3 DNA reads TGTGCCACCAGCCTAGGAGGAAAGGACAGGTCCGAGACCCAGTACTTC.

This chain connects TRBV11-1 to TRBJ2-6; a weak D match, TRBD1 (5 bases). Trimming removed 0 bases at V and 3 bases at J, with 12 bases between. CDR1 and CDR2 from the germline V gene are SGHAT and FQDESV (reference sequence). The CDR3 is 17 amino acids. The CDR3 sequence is CASSLAPVRGGANVLTF. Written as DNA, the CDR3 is TGTGCCAGCAGCTTAGCGCCCGTAAGGGGTGGGGCCAACGTCCTGACTTTC.

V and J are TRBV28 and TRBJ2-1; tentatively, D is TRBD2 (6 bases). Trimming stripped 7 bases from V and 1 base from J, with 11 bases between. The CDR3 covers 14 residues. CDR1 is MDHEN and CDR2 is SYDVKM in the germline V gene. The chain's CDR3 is CASIRGESYNEQFF. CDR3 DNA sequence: TGTGCCAGCATCCGCGGGGAATCCTACAATGAGCAGTTCTTC.

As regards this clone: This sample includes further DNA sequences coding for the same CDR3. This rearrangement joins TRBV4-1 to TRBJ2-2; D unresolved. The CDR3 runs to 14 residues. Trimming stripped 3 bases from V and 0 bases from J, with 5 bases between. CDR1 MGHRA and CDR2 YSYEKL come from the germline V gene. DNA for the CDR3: TGCGCCAGCAGCCAGGTCCCGAACACCGGGGAGCTGTTTTTT. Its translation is CASSQVPNTGELFF.

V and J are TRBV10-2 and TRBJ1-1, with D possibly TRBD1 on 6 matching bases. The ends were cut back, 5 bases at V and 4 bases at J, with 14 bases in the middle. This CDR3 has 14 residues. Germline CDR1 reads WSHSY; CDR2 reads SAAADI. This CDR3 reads CASSRPRGGTEAFF. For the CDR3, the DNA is TGCGCCAGCAGTCGCCCGAGAGGGGGCACTGAAGCTTTCTTT.

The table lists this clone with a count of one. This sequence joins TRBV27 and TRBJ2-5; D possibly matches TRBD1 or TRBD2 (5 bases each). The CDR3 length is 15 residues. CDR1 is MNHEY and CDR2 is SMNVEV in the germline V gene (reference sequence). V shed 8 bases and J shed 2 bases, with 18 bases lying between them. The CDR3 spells CASAGTRRLQETQYF. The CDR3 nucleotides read TGTGCCAGCGCAGGGACGCGGAGACTACAAGAGACCCAGTACTTC.

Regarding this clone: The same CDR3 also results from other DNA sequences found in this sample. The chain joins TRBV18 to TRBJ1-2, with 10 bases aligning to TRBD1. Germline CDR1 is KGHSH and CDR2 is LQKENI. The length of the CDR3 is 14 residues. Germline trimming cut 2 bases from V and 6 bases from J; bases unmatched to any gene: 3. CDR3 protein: CASSPLDRGNGYTF. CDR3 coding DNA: TGTGCCAGCTCACCATTGGACAGGGGGAATGGCTACACCTTC. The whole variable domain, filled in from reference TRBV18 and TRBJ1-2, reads NAGVMQNPRHLVRRRGQEARLRCSPMKGHSHVYWYRQLPEEGLKFMVYLQKENIIDESGMPKERFSAEFPKEGPSILRIQQVVRGDSAAYFCASSPLDRGNGYTFGSGTRLTVV.

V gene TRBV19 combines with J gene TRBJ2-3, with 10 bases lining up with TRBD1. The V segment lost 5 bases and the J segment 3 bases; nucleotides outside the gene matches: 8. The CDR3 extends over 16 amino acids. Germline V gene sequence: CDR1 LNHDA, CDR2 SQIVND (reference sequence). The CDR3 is CASSSPRTGGTDTQYF. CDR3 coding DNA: TGTGCCAGTAGTTCACCCCGGACAGGGGGGACAGATACGCAGTATTTT.

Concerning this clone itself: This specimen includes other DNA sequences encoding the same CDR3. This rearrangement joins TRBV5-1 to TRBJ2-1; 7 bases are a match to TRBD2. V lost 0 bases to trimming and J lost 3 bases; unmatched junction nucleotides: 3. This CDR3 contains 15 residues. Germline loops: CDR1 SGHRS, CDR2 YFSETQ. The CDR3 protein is CASSLASGVYNEQFF. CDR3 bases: TGCGCCAGCAGCTTGGCTAGCGGAGTCTACAATGAGCAGTTCTTC. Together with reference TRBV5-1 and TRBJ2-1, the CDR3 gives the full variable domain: KAGVTQTPRYLIKTRGQQVTLSCSPISGHRSVSWYQQTPGQGLQFLFEYFSETQRNKGNFPGRFSGRQFSNSRSEMNVSTLELGDSALYLCASSLASGVYNEQFFGPGTRLTVL.

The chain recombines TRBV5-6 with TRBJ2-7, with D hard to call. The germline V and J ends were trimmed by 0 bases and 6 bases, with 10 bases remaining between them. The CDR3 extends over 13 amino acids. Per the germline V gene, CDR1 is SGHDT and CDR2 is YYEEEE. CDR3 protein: CASSLGELLEQYF. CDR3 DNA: TGTGCCAGCAGCTTGGGAGAGCTCCTCGAGCAGTACTTC.

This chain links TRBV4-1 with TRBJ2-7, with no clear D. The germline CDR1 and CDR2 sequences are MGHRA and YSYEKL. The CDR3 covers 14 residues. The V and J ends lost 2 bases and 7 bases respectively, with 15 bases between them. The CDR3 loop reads CASSQIMAPREQYF. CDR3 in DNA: TGCGCCAGCAGCCAAATCATGGCCCCGAGGGAGCAGTACTTC.

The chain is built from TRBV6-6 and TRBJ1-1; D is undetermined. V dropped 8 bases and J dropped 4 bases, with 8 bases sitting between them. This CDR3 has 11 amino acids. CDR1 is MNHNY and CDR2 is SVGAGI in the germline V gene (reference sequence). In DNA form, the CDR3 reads TGTGCCAGCGTACGGGGCACTGAAGCTTTCTTT. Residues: CASVRGTEAFF.

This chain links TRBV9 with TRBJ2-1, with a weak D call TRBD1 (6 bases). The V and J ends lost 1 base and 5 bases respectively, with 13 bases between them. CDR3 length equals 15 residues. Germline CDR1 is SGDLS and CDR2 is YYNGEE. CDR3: CASSVTAGDNNEQFF. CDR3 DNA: TGTGCCAGCAGCGTAACGGCCGGGGACAACAATGAGCAGTTCTTC.

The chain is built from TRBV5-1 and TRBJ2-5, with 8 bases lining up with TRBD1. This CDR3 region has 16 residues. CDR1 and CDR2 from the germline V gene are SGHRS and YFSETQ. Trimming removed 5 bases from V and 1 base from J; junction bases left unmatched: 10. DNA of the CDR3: TGCGCCAGCAGTTTACGCCCGGACAGGGCCCAAGAGACCCAGTACTTC. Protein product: CASSLRPDRAQETQYF.

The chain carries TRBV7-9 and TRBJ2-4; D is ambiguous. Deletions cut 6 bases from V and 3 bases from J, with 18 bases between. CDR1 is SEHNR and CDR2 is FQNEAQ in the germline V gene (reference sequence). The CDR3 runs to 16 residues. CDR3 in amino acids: CASSPPGERLKNIQYF. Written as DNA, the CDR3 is TGTGCCAGCAGTCCGCCCGGCGAACGCCTCAAAAACATTCAGTACTTC.

Here the CDR3 DNA reads TGCGCCAGCAGCTTACAACCGGGACTAGCGGGAGGGACACCCGAGGATACGCAGTATTTT. Protein sequence: CASSLQPGLAGGTPEDTQYF. This chain uses TRBV5-1 with TRBJ2-3, with TRBD2 identical over 16 bases. V lost 2 bases and J lost 6; bases outside the gene matches: 15. The CDR3 is 20 residues long. Looked up from germline, CDR1 is SGHRS and CDR2 is YFSETQ.

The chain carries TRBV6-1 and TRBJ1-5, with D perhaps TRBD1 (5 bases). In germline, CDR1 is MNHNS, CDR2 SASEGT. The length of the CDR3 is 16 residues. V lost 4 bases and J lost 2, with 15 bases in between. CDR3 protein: CASSGGPPIGNQPQHF. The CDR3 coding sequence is TGTGCCAGCAGTGGGGGACCCCCGATTGGCAATCAGCCCCAGCATTTT.

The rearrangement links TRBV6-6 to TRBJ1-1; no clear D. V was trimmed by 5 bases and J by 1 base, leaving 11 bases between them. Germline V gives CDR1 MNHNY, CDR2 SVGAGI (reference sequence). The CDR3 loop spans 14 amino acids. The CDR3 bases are TGTGCCAGCAGTACCACCTTCAGGAACACTGAAGCTTTCTTT. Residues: CASSTTFRNTEAFF.

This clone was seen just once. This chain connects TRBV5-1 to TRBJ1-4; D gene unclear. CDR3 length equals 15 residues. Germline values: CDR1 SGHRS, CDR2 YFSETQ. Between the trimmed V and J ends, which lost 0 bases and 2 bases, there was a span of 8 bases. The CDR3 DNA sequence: TGCGCCAGCAGCTTGGCCTTGGTCACTAATGAAAAACTGTTTTTT. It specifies CASSLALVTNEKLFF.

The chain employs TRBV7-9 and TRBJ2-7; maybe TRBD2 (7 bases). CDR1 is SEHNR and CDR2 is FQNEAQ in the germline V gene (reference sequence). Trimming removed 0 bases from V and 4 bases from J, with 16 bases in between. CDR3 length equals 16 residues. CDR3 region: CASSLAPTGRGYEQYF. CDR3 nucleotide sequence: TGTGCCAGCAGCTTAGCCCCAACAGGGAGGGGGTACGAGCAGTACTTC. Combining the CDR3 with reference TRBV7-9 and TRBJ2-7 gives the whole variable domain DTGVSQNPRHKITKRGQNVTFRCDPISEHNRLYWYRQTLGQGPEFLTYFQNEAQLEKSRLLSDRFSAERPKGSFSTLEIQRTEQGDSAMYLCASSLAPTGRGYEQYFGPGTRLTVT.

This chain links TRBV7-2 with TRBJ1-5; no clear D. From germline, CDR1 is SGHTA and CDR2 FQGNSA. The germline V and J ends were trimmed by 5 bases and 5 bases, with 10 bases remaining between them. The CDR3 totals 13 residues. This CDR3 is CASSLGIYQPQHF. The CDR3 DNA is TGTGCCAGCAGCCTGGGAATTTATCAGCCCCAGCATTTT.